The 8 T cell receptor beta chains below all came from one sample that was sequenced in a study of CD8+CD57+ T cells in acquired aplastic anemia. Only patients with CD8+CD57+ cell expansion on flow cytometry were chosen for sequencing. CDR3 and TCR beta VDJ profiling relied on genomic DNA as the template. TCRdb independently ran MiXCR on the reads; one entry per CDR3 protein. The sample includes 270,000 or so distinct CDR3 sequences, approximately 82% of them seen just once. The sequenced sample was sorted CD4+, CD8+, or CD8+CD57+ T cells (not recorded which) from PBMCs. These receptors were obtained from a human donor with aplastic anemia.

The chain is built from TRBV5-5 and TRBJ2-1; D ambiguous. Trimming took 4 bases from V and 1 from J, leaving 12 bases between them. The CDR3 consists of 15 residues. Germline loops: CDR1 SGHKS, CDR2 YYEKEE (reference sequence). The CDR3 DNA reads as TGTGCCAGCAGCATGGACGTATGTTCCTACAATGAGCAGTTCTTC. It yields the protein CASSMDVCSYNEQFF. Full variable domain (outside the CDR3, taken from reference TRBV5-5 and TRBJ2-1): DAGVTQSPTHLIKTRGQQVTLRCSPISGHKSVSWYQQVLGQGPQFIFQYYEKEERGRGNFPDRFSARQFPNYSSELNVNALLLGDSALYLCASSMDVCSYNEQFFGPGTRLTVL.

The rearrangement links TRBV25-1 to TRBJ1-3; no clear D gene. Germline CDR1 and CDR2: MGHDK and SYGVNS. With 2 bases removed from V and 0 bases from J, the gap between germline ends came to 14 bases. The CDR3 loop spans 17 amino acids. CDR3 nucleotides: TGTGCCAGCAGTGAACTCGGACTCATGAGCTCTGGAAACACCATATATTTT. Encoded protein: CASSELGLMSSGNTIYF.

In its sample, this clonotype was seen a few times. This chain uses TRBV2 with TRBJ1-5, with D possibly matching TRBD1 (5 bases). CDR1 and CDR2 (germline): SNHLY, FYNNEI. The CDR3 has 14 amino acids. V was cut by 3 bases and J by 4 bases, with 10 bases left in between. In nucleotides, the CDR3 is TGTGCCAGCAGTGAGACGAACAGGAATCAGCCCCAGCATTTT. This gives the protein CASSETNRNQPQHF.

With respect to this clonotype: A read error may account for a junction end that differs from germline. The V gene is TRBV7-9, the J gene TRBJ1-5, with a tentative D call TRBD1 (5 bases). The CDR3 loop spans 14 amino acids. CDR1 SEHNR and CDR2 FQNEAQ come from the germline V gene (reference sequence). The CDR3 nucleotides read TGTGCCAGCAGCTTTCAAAGAAGCGAGGGGCGCGAGCAGTTT. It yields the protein CASSFQRSEGREQF.

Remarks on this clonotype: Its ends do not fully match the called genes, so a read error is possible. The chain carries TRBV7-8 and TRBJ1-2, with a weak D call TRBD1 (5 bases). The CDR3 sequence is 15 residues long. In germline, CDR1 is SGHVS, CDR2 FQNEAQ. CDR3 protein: CASSLTWGPVHGDTF. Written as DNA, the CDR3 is TGTGCCAGCAGCTTGACATGGGGCCCCGTCCATGGCGACACCTTC.

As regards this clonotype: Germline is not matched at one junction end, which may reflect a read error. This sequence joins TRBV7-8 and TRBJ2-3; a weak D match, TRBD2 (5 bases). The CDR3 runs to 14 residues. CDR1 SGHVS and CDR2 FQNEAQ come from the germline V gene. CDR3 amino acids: CASSLVLGVFLLRF. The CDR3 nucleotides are TGTGCCAGCAGCTTAGTACTAGGTGTATTTCTCCTACGATTT.

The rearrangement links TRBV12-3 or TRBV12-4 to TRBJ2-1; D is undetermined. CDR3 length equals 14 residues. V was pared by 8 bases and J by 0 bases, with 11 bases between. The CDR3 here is CASRILTSYNEQFF. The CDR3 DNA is TGTGCCAGCCGAATTCTTACCTCCTACAATGAGCAGTTCTTC.

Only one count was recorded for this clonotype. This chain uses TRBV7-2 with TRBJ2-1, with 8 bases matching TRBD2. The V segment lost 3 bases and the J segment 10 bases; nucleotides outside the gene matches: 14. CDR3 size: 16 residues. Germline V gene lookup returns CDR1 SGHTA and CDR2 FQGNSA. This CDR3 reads CASSLTRGGGCDEQFF. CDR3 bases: TGTGCCAGCAGCTTGACAAGGGGCGGGGGGTGCGACGAGCAGTTCTTC.